This T cell receptor beta chain was sequenced during a study of cytomegalovirus exposure and HLA in healthy donors. PCR used 60 Vbeta primers and 13 Jbeta primers. This table comes from immunoSEQ multiplex PCR, and its TCRdb copy is limited to in-frame clones, with some not included. The table includes some 110,000 clones, roughly 79% detected once. The germline V gene encodes CDR1 MNHNS and CDR2 SASEGT. This CDR3 has 14 amino acids. V was trimmed by 2 bases and J by 6 bases, leaving 11 bases between them. The donors (healthy individuals) were bone marrow donors. The rearrangement links TRBV6-1 to TRBJ1-5; no clear D. This TCR came from a man aged 40-49 years in good health and CMV-seronegative. The sequencing sample was made of PBMCs. CDR3 bases: TGTGCCAGCAGTGAACCGGTTCCTCGTCAGCCCCAGCATTTT. It specifies CASSEPVPRQPQHF.